This T cell receptor (beta chain) was identified in a study of CD4+ T cells in melanoma. Notes on the study in general: CD8+ T cell, macrophage and B cell function reportedly correlated with neoantigen-specific CD4+ T cells. Reportedly, melanoma neoantigen-specific CD4+ T cells showed varied differentiation states.

V was clipped by 4 bases and J by 8 bases, with 12 bases between them. The CDR3 loop spans 13 amino acids. The germline gives CDR1 SNHLY, CDR2 FYNNEI. Note on this clone: The antigen is undetermined.

TCRdb's table, derived via immunoSEQ multiplex PCR, lists solely in-frame clones and lacks some. The sample holds roughly 140,000 clones, 80% to 95% seen once. This receptor was taken from a human donor with melanoma. The chain combines TRBV2 with TRBJ1-5; D remains unclear. DNA of the CDR3: TGTGCCAGCAGTGCCCAGTCCGCCAAGCCCCAGCATTTT. Residues: CASSAQSAKPQHF. Combining the CDR3 with reference TRBV2 and TRBJ1-5 gives the whole variable domain EPEVTQTPSHQVTQMGQEVILRCVPISNHLYFYWYRQILGQKVEFLVSFYNNEISEKSEIFDDQFSVERPDGSNFTLKIRSTKLEDSAMYFCASSAQSAKPQHFGDGTRLSIL.